This T cell receptor beta chain emerged from a study of blood T cell repertoires in COVID-19. On the study more broadly: Italy, Spain and the United States were the sources of the convalescent and acute COVID-19 samples. The analysed material was cDNA or gDNA that came from T cells, B-cell-depleted T cells, or PBMCs.

CDR3 length equals 14 residues. Germline V gene data show CDR1 as MNHEY and CDR2 as SVGAGI. V was clipped by 2 bases and J by 8 bases; unmatched bases: 3. In the authors' workflow: The authors estimated nucleated cell counts from reference gene primer amplification. The protocol was immunoSEQ multiplex PCR, while the TCRdb copy is restricted to in-frame clones and leaves out a portion. V and J calls plus clone size are reproduced from that table; the DNA served to infer D and trimming. The sample includes about 190,000 clones, approximately 80% of them seen just once. Sample: peripheral blood. J is TRBJ1-2 and V is TRBV6-5; TRBD1 matches at 12 bases. This TCR derives from a woman between 45 and 60 years old with acute or convalescent COVID-19. The chain's CDR3 is CASSYGTGGGGYTF. For the CDR3, the DNA is TGTGCCAGCAGTTACGGGACAGGGGGCGGAGGCTACACCTTC.